Shown below are 26 T cell receptor beta chains from a single sample sequenced in a study of blood T cell repertoires in COVID-19. The protocol was immunoSEQ multiplex PCR, while the TCRdb copy is restricted to in-frame clones and leaves out a portion. In the table there are roughly 90,000 clones, approximately 88% of which are singletons. The source material was peripheral blood. All receptors derive from a man in his forties or fifties with COVID-19, enrolled during active disease.

The CDR3 sequence: CATSRLGGDTQYF. For the CDR3, the DNA is TGTGCCACCAGCAGACTCGGGGGAGATACGCAGTATTTT. The chain joins TRBV15 to TRBJ2-3; D perhaps matches TRBD2 (6 bases). V gave up 2 bases and J gave up 5 bases, with 8 bases separating them. The CDR3 covers 13 residues. Germline V gene data show CDR1 as LNHNV and CDR2 as YYDKDF (reference sequence). Combining the CDR3 with reference TRBV15 and TRBJ2-3 gives the whole variable domain DAMVIQNPRYQVTQFGKPVTLSCSQTLNHNVMYWYQQKSSQAPKLLFHYYDKDFNNEADTPDNFQSRRPNTSFCFLDIRSPGLGDTAMYLCATSRLGGDTQYFGPGTRLTVL.

This clone is a singleton in its sample. J is TRBJ1-2 and V is TRBV6-5; 9 bases fit TRBD1. V shed 0 bases, J shed 3 bases, and the junction held 5 bases outside the gene matches. This CDR3 has 16 amino acids. Germline CDR1 is MNHEY and CDR2 is SVGAGI. In nucleotides, the CDR3 is TGTGCCAGCAGTTACTCGATAACAGGGGGCGACTATGGCTACACCTTC. This codes for CASSYSITGGDYGYTF.

This rearrangement joins TRBV11-3 to TRBJ1-1, with D unresolved. The CDR3 has 13 residues. In germline, CDR1 is SGHNT, CDR2 YENEEA. The V end lost 5 bases, the J end lost 5 bases, and 12 bases lay between the germline ends. The CDR3: CASSRHFGTEAFF. In nucleotides, the CDR3 is TGTGCCAGCAGCCGTCATTTCGGGACTGAAGCTTTCTTT. The variable domain in full, completed from reference TRBV11-3 and TRBJ1-1, reads EAGVVQSPRYKIIEKKQPVAFWCNPISGHNTLYWYLQNLGQGPELLIRYENEEAVDDSQLPKDRFSAERLKGVDSTLKIQPAELGDSAVYLCASSRHFGTEAFFGQGTRLTVV.

The V and J genes are TRBV9 and TRBJ1-5; 7 bases match TRBD1. The CDR3 extends over 14 amino acids. V trimming: 3 bases; J trimming: 2 bases; junction bases outside the gene matches: 2. Germline lookup yields CDR1 SGDLS and CDR2 YYNGEE. CDR3 protein: CASSDQGGNQPQHF. CDR3 coding DNA: TGTGCCAGCAGCGACCAGGGGGGCAATCAGCCCCAGCATTTT.

This sequence joins TRBV3-1 (or the pseudogene TRBV3-2) and TRBJ1-2; 10 nucleotides align to TRBD1. This CDR3 spans 13 amino acids. V gave up 5 bases and J gave up 4 bases; unmatched junction bases: 1. Germline assignment: CDR1 LGHDT and CDR2 YNNKEL (reference sequence). The chain's CDR3 is CASSDRGLYGYTF. For the CDR3, the DNA is TGTGCCAGCAGCGACAGGGGGCTCTATGGCTACACCTTC.

This chain uses TRBV4-1 with TRBJ1-5, with 8 bases fitting TRBD1. CDR3 size: 16 residues. Trimming removed 0 bases from V and 1 base from J; junction bases left unmatched: 2. The germline CDR1 and CDR2 sequences are MGHRA and YSYEKL. The CDR3 protein is CASSQDRDRSNQPQHF. DNA of the CDR3: TGCGCCAGCAGCCAAGACCGGGACAGGAGCAATCAGCCCCAGCATTTT.

This rearrangement joins TRBV21-1 to TRBJ1-2. TRBV21-1 is shown as a pseudogene. The length of the CDR3 is 15 residues. The CDR3 coding sequence is TGTGCCAGCAGCAAAGGCCCCGGGGGACCCTATGGCTACACCTTC. Translated: CASSKGPGGPYGYTF.

The chain carries TRBV28 and TRBJ1-1; 7 bases map to TRBD1. The V gene end was trimmed by 7 bases and the J gene end by 1 base; junction bases not matched to a gene: 6. CDR3 length: 14 amino acids. Germline loops: CDR1 MDHEN, CDR2 SYDVKM. The CDR3 loop reads CASNAGTANTEAFF. The DNA for the CDR3 is TGTGCCAGCAACGCCGGGACAGCGAACACTGAAGCTTTCTTT.

This chain links TRBV18 with TRBJ1-6; a weak D match, TRBD1 (5 bases). V lost 3 bases, J lost 8 bases, and 8 bases lay in between. Per germline, CDR1 KGHSH and CDR2 LQKENI. The CDR3 is 13 residues long. The CDR3 here is CASSPGQDSPLHF. CDR3 sequence (DNA): TGTGCCAGCTCACCTGGACAAGATTCACCCCTCCACTTT.

The rearrangement links TRBV5-1 to TRBJ2-5, with TRBD1 as a possible D gene (6 bases). In germline, CDR1 is SGHRS, CDR2 YFSETQ. V was cut by 1 base and J by 3 bases, with 10 bases left in between. This CDR3 contains 14 residues. The DNA of the CDR3 is TGCGCCAGCAGCTTGAACAGGGTGGAAGAGACCCAGTACTTC. It encodes CASSLNRVEETQYF.

The genes are TRBV5-1 and TRBJ2-1; 12 nucleotides agree with TRBD2. Per the germline V gene, CDR1 is SGHRS and CDR2 is YFSETQ. Trimming cost V 1 base and J 7 bases; bases outside gene matches: 3. The CDR3 has 15 residues. The CDR3: CASSLTTSGSNEQFF. Here the CDR3 DNA reads TGCGCCAGCAGCTTGACGACTAGCGGGAGTAATGAGCAGTTCTTC.

CDR3 in amino acids: CASSSYGLNEKLFF. The CDR3 region has the DNA TGTGCCAGCAGCTCATACGGACTGAATGAAAAACTGTTTTTT. The V and J genes are TRBV9 and TRBJ1-4; D unresolved. In germline, CDR1 is SGDLS, CDR2 YYNGEE. The V end lost 4 bases, the J end lost 5 bases, and 12 bases lay between the germline ends. The CDR3 extends over 14 amino acids.

The CDR3 sequence: CASRVQGSGANVLTF. DNA of the CDR3: TGCGCCAGCAGAGTACAGGGTTCTGGGGCCAACGTCCTGACTTTC. The chain combines TRBV5-1 with TRBJ2-6, with D perhaps TRBD1 (6 bases). The V end was cut by 5 bases, the J end by 1 base, with 10 bases between. CDR1 is SGHRS and CDR2 is YFSETQ in the germline V gene. This CDR3 region has 15 residues.

The rearrangement uses TRBV27 and TRBJ2-5, with TRBD1 identical over 10 bases. Trimming took 4 bases from V and 5 from J; bases not matched to a gene: 4. CDR1 is MNHEY and CDR2 is SMNVEV in the germline V gene (reference sequence). This CDR3 contains 14 residues. The CDR3 DNA is TGTGCCAGCAGTTCCGGACAGGGGGTTGAGACCCAGTACTTC. It specifies CASSSGQGVETQYF.

The gene calls are TRBV11-3 and TRBJ2-1; maybe TRBD1 (6 bases). The CDR3 covers 15 residues. Germline V gene data show CDR1 as SGHNT and CDR2 as YENEEA. Trimming cost V 1 base and J 4 bases, with 11 bases left between them. The CDR3 DNA reads as TGTGCCAGCAGCTTAGGCCAGGGGTTGTACAATGAGCAGTTCTTC. Amino acid sequence: CASSLGQGLYNEQFF.

The chain carries TRBV30 and TRBJ1-1, with D uncertain. The length of the CDR3 is 12 residues. Germline CDR1 GTSNPN, CDR2 SVGIG (reference sequence). V dropped 8 bases and J dropped 3 bases, with 13 bases sitting between them. CDR3 amino acids: CAGLGWDTEAFF. In nucleotides, the CDR3 is TGTGCCGGCCTAGGCTGGGACACTGAAGCTTTCTTT.

This chain joins TRBV12-3 or TRBV12-4 and TRBJ2-5; 9 bases map to TRBD1. This CDR3 contains 13 residues. V shed 6 bases and J 5 bases; nucleotides not matched to a gene: 4. The DNA of the CDR3 is TGTGCCAGCAGACAGGGGGCTGGGGAGACCCAGTACTTC. It translates to CASRQGAGETQYF.

This chain's CDR3 is CSVVGRVPSIYEQYF. The CDR3 DNA reads TGCAGCGTCGTGGGTCGGGTCCCTTCCATCTACGAGCAGTACTTC. The rearrangement links TRBV29-1 to TRBJ2-7; D gene ambiguous. Per the germline V gene, CDR1 is SQVTM and CDR2 is ANQGSEA. V lost 6 bases to trimming and J lost 3 bases, with 21 bases between them. This CDR3 contains 15 residues.

Only a few counts were recorded for this clone. The J gene is TRBJ2-1, the V gene TRBV7-8; TRBD2 agrees at 8 bases. Germline V gives CDR1 SGHVS, CDR2 FQNEAQ. This CDR3 comprises 15 residues. The V segment lost 4 bases and the J segment 0 bases; nucleotides outside the gene matches: 2. The CDR3, as DNA: TGTGCCAGCAGCTGGCGGGGGGCCTCCTACAATGAGCAGTTCTTC. This translates into CASSWRGASYNEQFF.

This clone was seen only a few times. The chain is built from TRBV14 and TRBJ1-2; D perhaps matches TRBD1 (6 bases). The CDR3 spans 12 residues. V was shortened by 4 bases and J by 8 bases, with 11 bases between the two germline ends. Germline CDR1 is SGHDN and CDR2 is FVKESK. The CDR3 spells CASSPHREGYTF. CDR3 in DNA: TGTGCCAGCAGCCCCCACAGGGAAGGCTACACCTTC.

The rearrangement joins TRBV6-6 to TRBJ1-4, with TRBD1 identical over 7 bases. This CDR3 has 16 residues. The V segment lost 4 bases and the J segment 3 bases; nucleotides outside the gene matches: 8. Germline V gene sequence: CDR1 MNHNY, CDR2 SVGAGI (reference sequence). The CDR3 region is CASSFPRQGPNEKLFF. The CDR3 nucleotides are TGTGCCAGCAGTTTCCCTAGACAGGGACCTAATGAAAAACTGTTTTTT.

The V call is TRBV14, the J call TRBJ1-1; 7 bases agree with TRBD1. Germline CDR1 SGHDN, CDR2 FVKESK. The CDR3 is 17 amino acids. The ends lost 0 bases at V and 0 bases at J; junction bases unmatched: 7. The CDR3 is CASSQDGGDSMNTEAFF. The CDR3 coding sequence is TGTGCCAGCAGCCAAGACGGGGGGGACAGCATGAACACTGAAGCTTTCTTT. Full variable domain (rest looked up from reference TRBV14 and TRBJ1-1): EAGVTQFPSHSVIEKGQTVTLRCDPISGHDNLYWYRRVMGKEIKFLLHFVKESKQDESGMPNNRFLAERTGGTYSTLKVQPAELEDSGVYFCASSQDGGDSMNTEAFFGQGTRLTVV.

The genes are TRBV30 and TRBJ2-7; a weak D match, TRBD1 (5 bases). CDR3 length: 14 residues. The V and J ends lost 0 bases and 0 bases respectively, with 9 bases between them. Germline CDR1 reads GTSNPN; CDR2 reads SVGIG (reference sequence). The CDR3 sequence: CAWSVRGPSYEQYF. Here the CDR3 DNA reads TGTGCCTGGAGTGTAAGGGGTCCCTCCTACGAGCAGTACTTC.

The chain is built from TRBV5-1 and TRBJ1-2; 10 bases align to TRBD1. The CDR3 has 16 residues. Germline V gives CDR1 SGHRS, CDR2 YFSETQ. After removal of 0 bases from V and 8 bases from J, the junction contained 10 bases not matched to a gene. The CDR3 region is CASSLVSSDRGFGYTF. The CDR3 DNA is TGCGCCAGCAGCTTGGTCTCTTCGGACAGGGGGTTCGGCTACACCTTC.

The gene calls are TRBV5-5 and TRBJ1-2, with D perhaps matching TRBD1 (6 bases). Germline V gene lookup returns CDR1 SGHKS and CDR2 YYEKEE (reference sequence). This CDR3 is built from 13 residues. Trimming removed 1 base from V and 8 bases from J, with 12 bases in between. Written as DNA, the CDR3 is TGTGCCAGCAGCTTGAATACAGGGAGCGGCTACACCTTC. The encoded protein is CASSLNTGSGYTF.

The CDR3 DNA sequence: TGTGCCAGCAGTGAACAAGGGGGCGGGAGCAATCAGCCCCAGCATTTT. Protein sequence: CASSEQGGGSNQPQHF. The chain couples TRBV2 to TRBJ1-5, with TRBD1 matching 7 bases. Germline lookup yields CDR1 SNHLY and CDR2 FYNNEI. The CDR3 is 16 amino acids. Losses at the gene ends were 2 bases for V and 1 base for J; bases not matched to a gene: 5. Together with reference TRBV2 and TRBJ1-5, the CDR3 gives the full variable domain: EPEVTQTPSHQVTQMGQEVILRCVPISNHLYFYWYRQILGQKVEFLVSFYNNEISEKSEIFDDQFSVERPDGSNFTLKIRSTKLEDSAMYFCASSEQGGGSNQPQHFGDGTRLSIL.